The 4 T cell receptor beta chains reported below all come from one sample, sequenced in a study of blood T cell repertoires in COVID-19. Assay used: immunoSEQ multiplex PCR; TCRdb lists only in-frame clones, some missing. The sample carries about 220,000 clones, almost 85% recorded once. The specimen sequenced was peripheral blood. These receptor sequences come from a woman between 65 and 79 years old with COVID-19, enrolled during active disease.

The rearrangement joins TRBV7-8 to TRBJ1-3; a possible D gene is TRBD1 (5 bases). The germline V gene encodes CDR1 SGHVS and CDR2 FQNEAQ. This CDR3 has 16 residues. V shed 5 bases and J shed 3 bases, with 17 bases lying between them. The CDR3 coding sequence is TGTGCCAGCAGCCCATCGCCGGGACTTCTTGGAAACACCATATATTTT. It codes for CASSPSPGLLGNTIYF.

V gene TRBV7-9 combines with J gene TRBJ2-1; 7 bases agree with TRBD2. The trim removed 1 base at V and 7 bases at J, leaving 4 bases unmatched. In germline, CDR1 is SEHNR, CDR2 FQNEAQ (reference sequence). The CDR3 is 14 residues long. CDR3 residues: CASSLELAKNEQFF. CDR3 bases: TGTGCCAGCAGCTTAGAACTAGCGAAGAATGAGCAGTTCTTC.

The rearrangement joins TRBV28 to TRBJ1-3; unclear D gene. Per the germline V gene, CDR1 is MDHEN and CDR2 is SYDVKM. CDR3 length equals 13 residues. V was cut by 10 bases and J by 0 bases, with 10 bases left in between. CDR3 amino acids: CATHRGSGNTIYF. As DNA, the CDR3 is TGTGCCACTCACCGGGGCTCTGGAAACACCATATATTTT.

The J gene is TRBJ1-1, the V gene TRBV7-6; weak D call: TRBD1 (5 bases). This CDR3 region has 14 residues. The ends were cut back, 2 bases at V and 3 bases at J, with 10 bases in the middle. CDR1 is SGHVS and CDR2 is FNYEAQ in the germline V gene. The CDR3 loop reads CASSLSGFDTEAFF. The CDR3 bases are TGTGCCAGCAGCTTATCAGGGTTCGACACTGAAGCTTTCTTT.